This entry describes one TCR beta chain. What it recognizes is unknown. This record belongs to a study of blood T cells in healthy people across ages. This CDR3 has 15 amino acids. The germline CDR1 and CDR2 sequences are MNHEY and SMNVEV (reference sequence). V shed 6 bases, J shed 0 bases, and the junction held 7 bases outside the gene matches. Total RNA extracted from each sample amounted to at least 6 micrograms. Study-wide results and caveats: Researchers report that TCR beta diversity correlated strongly with naive T cell percentage. More naive CD4+ cells and higher diversity marked long-lived donors relative to aged donors. Any changes in expanded clonotypes were possibly confounded, as donor CMV status remained unknown.

Next came a second PCR, run for about 6 to 12 cycles, which used a sample-barcoded 5' primer along with a J-beta primer mix. TCRdb redid the calling of the 5' RACE reads with MiXCR, one entry per CDR3 protein. Of 540,000 or so distinct CDR3 sequences in the sample, roughly 43% were seen once. The rearrangement joins TRBV27 to TRBJ2-7; 8 nucleotides align to TRBD1. This TCR was sampled from a man older than 75 in good health. Material: blood. The chain's CDR3 is CASRNRDRSSYEQYF. The CDR3 DNA follows: TGTGCCAGCAGAAACCGGGACAGGAGCTCCTACGAGCAGTACTTC.